A single sample is the source of the 15 T cell receptor beta chains below, sequenced in a study of technical replicates of blood from a few donors. Produced via immunoSEQ multiplex PCR; TCRdb's table is partial and in-frame only. The sample has approximately 60,000 clones; 86% are singletons. The sequenced sample consisted of PBMCs. Every receptor here comes from a human donor in good health. Some clones in this sample may be carry-over from other donors' samples.

The gene calls are TRBV25-1 and TRBJ1-3; 10 bases fit TRBD1. J lost 7 bases, V lost 3 bases, and 6 bases had no gene match. CDR1 is MGHDK, CDR2 SYGVNS, per germline. The CDR3 runs to 15 residues. The CDR3 DNA is TGTGCCAGCAGTGATCGAAGACAGGGGGCGAACACCATATATTTT. It yields the protein CASSDRRQGANTIYF. Supplemented by reference TRBV25-1 and TRBJ1-3, the full variable domain reads EADIYQTPRYLVIGTGKKITLECSQTMGHDKMYWYQQDPGMELHLIHYSYGVNSTEKGDLSSESTVSRIRTEHFPLTLESARPSHTSQYLCASSDRRQGANTIYFGEGSWLTVV.

V gene TRBV7-2 combines with J gene TRBJ2-7, with D possibly TRBD1 on 5 matching bases. CDR3 size: 15 residues. Per germline, CDR1 SGHTA and CDR2 FQGNSA. V gave up 3 bases and J gave up 2 bases, with 14 bases separating them. The chain's CDR3 is CASSFSSDSTYEQYF. The CDR3 bases are TGTGCCAGCAGCTTCTCGTCTGACAGTACCTACGAGCAGTACTTC.

The DNA for the CDR3 is TGTGCCAGCAGGATTAGCGGGGGTACAGATACGCAGTATTTT. Translating it yields CASRISGGTDTQYF. The rearrangement links TRBV2 to TRBJ2-3; 9 bases agree with TRBD2. V was clipped by 6 bases and J by 3 bases; unmatched bases: 4. Germline V lookup: CDR1 SNHLY, CDR2 FYNNEI. The CDR3 loop spans 14 amino acids.

The CDR3 DNA reads as TGTGCCAGCAGCTTGACCGGGACAGGGTCCCTCTCCTACAATGAGCAGTTCTTC. This gives the protein CASSLTGTGSLSYNEQFF. The rearrangement uses TRBV5-6 and TRBJ2-1, with TRBD1 identical over 9 bases. CDR1 and CDR2 (germline): SGHDT, YYEEEE. The ends lost 1 base at V and 0 bases at J; junction bases unmatched: 8. The CDR3 extends over 18 amino acids.

The gene calls are TRBV30 and TRBJ1-1, with TRBD1 identical over 10 bases. CDR3 size: 14 residues. CDR1 is GTSNPN, CDR2 SVGIG, per germline (reference sequence). V lost 2 bases, J lost 4 bases, and 4 bases stayed unmatched. The CDR3 protein is CAWSTGTGVTEAFF. Here the CDR3 DNA reads TGTGCCTGGAGTACAGGGACAGGGGTCACTGAAGCTTTCTTT.

The chain joins TRBV4-3 to TRBJ2-7; 7 bases are shared with TRBD2. Germline trimming cut 0 bases from V and 0 bases from J; bases unmatched to any gene: 11. Germline V gene lookup returns CDR1 LGHNA and CDR2 YSLEER. The CDR3 contains 18 residues. This chain's CDR3 is CASSQDRYGGSTSYEQYF. In DNA form, the CDR3 reads TGCGCCAGCAGCCAAGATCGATATGGCGGGAGCACCTCCTACGAGCAGTACTTC.

The chain carries TRBV5-1 and TRBJ2-5; D is unclear. The V end lost 4 bases, the J end lost 4 bases, and 20 bases lay between the germline ends. The CDR3 extends over 16 amino acids. Germline V gene lookup returns CDR1 SGHRS and CDR2 YFSETQ. CDR3 bases: TGCGCCAGCAGCCCAACGATAACCCTCCGCGGAGAGACCCAGTACTTC. Amino acid sequence: CASSPTITLRGETQYF.

This chain uses TRBV25-1 with TRBJ2-7, with 9 bases that match TRBD1. There are 16 residues in the CDR3. Unmatched junction bases numbered 10, after V lost 3 bases and J lost 4 bases. CDR1 is MGHDK, CDR2 SYGVNS, per germline. DNA of the CDR3: TGTGCCAGCAGTGACCCGGCGGGACAGGGCGTGTACGAGCAGTACTTC. Translating gives CASSDPAGQGVYEQYF.

This clone was seen a single time. This chain joins TRBV9 and TRBJ1-4; D perhaps matches TRBD1 (5 bases). Between the trimmed V and J ends, which lost 4 bases and 7 bases, there was a span of 14 bases. CDR1 and CDR2 from the germline V gene are SGDLS and YYNGEE. This CDR3 comprises 14 residues. The CDR3 loop reads CASSRGGEAEKLFF. The CDR3 DNA is TGTGCCAGCAGCCGGGGAGGGGAGGCTGAAAAACTGTTTTTT.

This clone was seen only a few times. V usage is TRBV7-9 and J usage is TRBJ1-1; 8 nucleotides align to TRBD1. The CDR3 length is 13 residues. CDR1 SEHNR and CDR2 FQNEAQ come from the germline V gene (reference sequence). V lost 9 bases and J lost 4; bases outside the gene matches: 7. The CDR3 sequence is CARDRVFGTEAFF. The CDR3 nucleotides are TGTGCCAGGGACAGGGTCTTTGGCACTGAAGCTTTCTTT.

This chain connects TRBV6-5 to TRBJ2-3; D is unclear. The length of the CDR3 is 15 residues. Trimming left V 0 bases short and J 2 bases short, with 9 bases between. Germline CDR1 is MNHEY and CDR2 is SVGAGI. DNA of the CDR3: TGTGCCAGCAGTTACTCGAGTAGTAACACAGATACGCAGTATTTT. This translates into CASSYSSSNTDTQYF.

This chain connects TRBV15 to TRBJ2-1; D call uncertain. Per germline, CDR1 LNHNV and CDR2 YYDKDF (reference sequence). This CDR3 contains 13 residues. V lost 0 bases, J lost 11 bases, and 11 bases lay in between. The CDR3 sequence is CATSRDGSSKQFF. CDR3 sequence (DNA): TGTGCCACCAGCAGAGATGGTAGCTCTAAGCAGTTCTTC. Supplemented by reference TRBV15 and TRBJ2-1, the full variable domain reads DAMVIQNPRYQVTQFGKPVTLSCSQTLNHNVMYWYQQKSSQAPKLLFHYYDKDFNNEADTPDNFQSRRPNTSFCFLDIRSPGLGDTAMYLCATSRDGSSKQFFGPGTRLTVL.

The chain recombines TRBV6-5 with TRBJ1-3, with unresolved D. This CDR3 is built from 14 residues. V lost 4 bases and J lost 4, with 11 bases in between. Germline V gene sequence: CDR1 MNHEY, CDR2 SVGAGI. The CDR3 DNA is TGTGCCAGCAGTTCCGCTTGGGCGGGAAACACCATATATTTT. Translated: CASSSAWAGNTIYF.

The rearrangement links TRBV4-1 to TRBJ1-5; TRBD1 is a possible D gene (5 bases). The CDR3 length is 17 residues. CDR1 and CDR2 from the germline V gene are MGHRA and YSYEKL. V was shortened by 3 bases and J by 1 base, with 16 bases between the two germline ends. DNA for the CDR3: TGCGCCAGCAGCCATTTTATTGGACAAGGCAGCAATCAGCCCCAGCATTTT. Residues: CASSHFIGQGSNQPQHF.

This chain connects TRBV28 to TRBJ1-4; 7 bases agree with TRBD1. The germline CDR1 and CDR2 sequences are MDHEN and SYDVKM. The CDR3 contains 15 residues. V shed 5 bases, J shed 6 bases, and the junction held 9 bases outside the gene matches. CDR3 DNA: TGTGCCAGCAGTCCTCGGACAGGTCTACATGAAAAACTGTTTTTT. Translating it yields CASSPRTGLHEKLFF.